The 19 T cell receptor beta chains in this list originate from one sample, sequenced in a study of T cells after yellow fever vaccination. From the 5' RACE reads, TCRdb called clonotypes with MiXCR, one entry per CDR3 protein. The repertoire consists of under 700,000 distinct CDR3 sequences, with 17% occurring once and the leading ten covering roughly 17%. Sequencing used PBMCs, obtained about 5 days after the first yellow fever vaccination. The receptors were sampled from a young man who received the YFV17D yellow fever vaccine.

The genes are TRBV14 and TRBJ1-4, with D hard to call. Germline CDR1 and CDR2: SGHDN and FVKESK. The CDR3 runs 13 residues. The V and J ends lost 5 bases and 8 bases respectively, with 12 bases between them. Here the CDR3 reads CASSRRMEEKLFF. The CDR3 nucleotides read TGTGCCAGCAGCAGGAGGATGGAGGAAAAACTGTTTTTT.

The chain joins TRBV7-2 to TRBJ1-5; D is perhaps TRBD1 (5 bases). V lost 6 bases to trimming and J lost 5 bases, with 14 bases between them. The CDR3 covers 14 residues. The V gene's germline CDR1 is SGHTA and CDR2 FQGNSA. As DNA, the CDR3 is TGTGCCAGCAGTCAATGGGGCCTAGATCAGCCCCAGCATTTT. Translated: CASSQWGLDQPQHF.

Only a few counts were recorded for this clonotype. The V and J genes are TRBV10-3 and TRBJ2-3; TRBD2 aligns across 10 bases. The CDR3 runs to 20 residues. CDR1 and CDR2 from the germline V gene are ENHRY and SYGVKD. The V and J ends lost 8 bases and 6 bases, in that order; junction bases with no gene match: 26. CDR3 region: CAIGSNVGLAGATPLDTQYF. The DNA for the CDR3 is TGTGCCATCGGGTCCAACGTGGGGCTAGCGGGGGCCACTCCTCTCGATACGCAGTATTTT.

The CDR3 region has the DNA TGTGCCAGCAGTGAACGGGGCAGGGGACCCTACGAGCAGTACTTC. The encoded protein is CASSERGRGPYEQYF. J is TRBJ2-7 and V is TRBV2; D possibly corresponds to TRBD1 (6 bases). From germline, CDR1 is SNHLY and CDR2 FYNNEI. The length of the CDR3 is 15 residues. The V gene lost 2 bases and the J gene lost 2 bases, with 13 bases spanning the gap.

The rearrangement links TRBV6-2 or TRBV6-3 to TRBJ2-7; D possibly matches TRBD1 or TRBD2 (5 bases each). The CDR3 contains 15 residues. The germline V and J ends were trimmed by 2 bases and 3 bases, with 14 bases remaining between them. Germline-derived CDR1 and CDR2 are MNHEY and SVGEGT. The CDR3 sequence: CASSYRGPKDYEQYV. Here the CDR3 DNA reads TGTGCCAGCAGTTACAGGGGACCTAAGGACTACGAGCAGTACGTC.

This clonotype showed up many times. This rearrangement joins TRBV4-3 to TRBJ2-1; a possible D gene is TRBD1 (6 bases). With 0 bases removed from V and 4 bases from J, the gap between germline ends came to 7 bases. The CDR3 spans 14 residues. Germline V gives CDR1 LGHNA, CDR2 YSLEER. The CDR3 sequence is CASSQETGYNEQFF. CDR3 DNA: TGCGCCAGCAGCCAAGAAACAGGGTACAATGAGCAGTTCTTC.

This chain links TRBV15 with TRBJ2-1; D ambiguous. Deletions cut 5 bases from V and 8 bases from J, with 13 bases between. The CDR3 length is 13 residues. From germline, CDR1 is LNHNV and CDR2 YYDKDF (reference sequence). In DNA form, the CDR3 reads TGTGCCACCAGCCTCGGGTGGGGTGATGAGCAGTTCTTC. This gives the protein CATSLGWGDEQFF.

The gene calls are TRBV15 and TRBJ1-6, with 10 bases that match TRBD1. With V trimmed by 1 base and J by 15 bases, 6 bases remained unmatched. Germline values: CDR1 LNHNV, CDR2 YYDKDF (reference sequence). The CDR3 has 14 amino acids. The CDR3 loop is CATSRGRTGGHLHF. As DNA, the CDR3 is TGTGCCACCAGCAGAGGCCGGACAGGGGGTCACCTCCACTTT.

This clonotype was seen only a few times. V is TRBV5-1 and J is TRBJ2-2, with TRBD2 matching 12 bases. The CDR3 runs 18 residues. V shed 2 bases, J shed 1 base, and the junction held 6 bases outside the gene matches. Germline CDR1 and CDR2: SGHRS and YFSETQ. The CDR3 spells CASSLQTSGGVNTGELFF. The CDR3 nucleotides read TGCGCCAGCAGCTTACAGACTAGCGGGGGCGTGAACACCGGGGAGCTGTTTTTT.

Only a few counts were recorded for this clonotype. The rearrangement joins TRBV2 to TRBJ1-6; D is possibly TRBD1 (5 bases). Germline V gene sequence: CDR1 SNHLY, CDR2 FYNNEI. V lost 6 bases and J lost 10, with 10 bases in between. The CDR3 consists of 12 residues. The CDR3: CASRDTDSPLHF. CDR3 DNA sequence: TGTGCCAGCAGGGACACGGACTCACCCCTCCACTTT.

This clonotype came up a few times. The genes are TRBV5-6 and TRBJ2-5; D remains ambiguous. CDR3 size: 15 residues. The germline V gene encodes CDR1 SGHDT and CDR2 YYEEEE. The V end was cut by 4 bases, the J end by 2 bases, with 15 bases between. In DNA, the CDR3 is TGTGCCAGCAGCCCGCTTCGGACGGATCAAGAGACCCAGTACTTC. The encoded protein is CASSPLRTDQETQYF.

The rearrangement joins TRBV7-2 to TRBJ2-3, with 8 positions matching TRBD2. This CDR3 has 16 amino acids. Trimming took 5 bases from V and 3 from J; bases not matched to a gene: 10. Germline values: CDR1 SGHTA, CDR2 FQGNSA. CDR3 nucleotides: TGTGCCAGCAGCATTCCTCGGGGGGGCGGAACAGATACGCAGTATTTT. Its translation is CASSIPRGGGTDTQYF.

The sample holds a few counts of this clonotype. V is TRBV5-1 and J is TRBJ2-7; tentatively, D is TRBD1 (5 bases). V lost 0 bases, J lost 4 bases, and 14 bases lay in between. CDR1 and CDR2 (germline): SGHRS, YFSETQ. This CDR3 is 15 amino acids long. The CDR3 protein is CASSLGQGYGYEQYF. CDR3 coding DNA: TGCGCCAGCAGCTTGGGGCAGGGCTACGGATACGAGCAGTACTTC.

The V gene is TRBV6-2 or TRBV6-3, the J gene TRBJ2-3, with a possible D match to TRBD1 (5 bases). CDR3 length: 12 amino acids. Germline lookup yields CDR1 MNHEY and CDR2 SVGEGT. Trimming removed 2 bases at V and 8 bases at J, with 8 bases between. The CDR3 nucleotides are TGTGCCAGCAGTTACGAAGGGGCTACGCAGTATTTT. Encoded protein: CASSYEGATQYF.

This clonotype was seen many times. The chain links TRBV12-3 or TRBV12-4 to TRBJ1-2, with a weak D call TRBD1 (6 bases). The CDR3 consists of 14 residues. V dropped 1 base and J dropped 4 bases, with 10 bases sitting between them. CDR3 protein: CASSLGGRVYGYTF. CDR3 sequence (DNA): TGTGCCAGCAGTTTAGGGGGGCGAGTCTATGGCTACACCTTC.

The rearrangement uses TRBV11-2 and TRBJ1-1; 9 nucleotides line up with TRBD1. V was clipped by 4 bases and J by 3 bases; unmatched bases: 12. The CDR3 has 17 amino acids. From germline, CDR1 is SGHAT and CDR2 FQNNGV. The chain's CDR3 is CASSSLQGALEDTEAFF. CDR3 nucleotide sequence: TGTGCCAGCAGCTCACTACAGGGGGCACTTGAGGACACTGAAGCTTTCTTT.

This clonotype has a count of ten or more. The chain uses TRBV13 and TRBJ2-5; D ambiguous. CDR1 PRHDT and CDR2 FYEKMQ come from the germline V gene (reference sequence). V lost 5 bases to trimming and J lost 2 bases, with 12 bases between them. This CDR3 is 14 amino acids long. CDR3 sequence: CASSEPGTQETQYF. The CDR3 nucleotides read TGTGCCAGCAGCGAACCCGGAACGCAAGAGACCCAGTACTTC.

This clonotype was picked up a small number of times. The chain uses TRBV7-2 and TRBJ1-1; TRBD1 might be the D (5 bases). From germline, CDR1 is SGHTA and CDR2 FQGNSA. Trimming took off 3 bases at V and 2 bases at J, with 13 bases between the two ends. This CDR3 is 15 amino acids long. The CDR3 here is CASSFRTTTNTEAFF. The CDR3 DNA is TGTGCCAGCAGCTTCCGGACAACGACTAACACTGAAGCTTTCTTT.

This clonotype was counted a few times. The chain employs TRBV2 and TRBJ1-1, with 7 bases aligning to TRBD1. CDR3 length: 15 residues. The V gene end was trimmed by 6 bases and the J gene end by 4 bases; junction bases not matched to a gene: 11. Germline CDR1 is SNHLY and CDR2 is FYNNEI. CDR3 protein: CASSVTGEPGTEAFF. CDR3 bases: TGTGCCAGCAGCGTTACAGGGGAGCCTGGCACTGAAGCTTTCTTT.